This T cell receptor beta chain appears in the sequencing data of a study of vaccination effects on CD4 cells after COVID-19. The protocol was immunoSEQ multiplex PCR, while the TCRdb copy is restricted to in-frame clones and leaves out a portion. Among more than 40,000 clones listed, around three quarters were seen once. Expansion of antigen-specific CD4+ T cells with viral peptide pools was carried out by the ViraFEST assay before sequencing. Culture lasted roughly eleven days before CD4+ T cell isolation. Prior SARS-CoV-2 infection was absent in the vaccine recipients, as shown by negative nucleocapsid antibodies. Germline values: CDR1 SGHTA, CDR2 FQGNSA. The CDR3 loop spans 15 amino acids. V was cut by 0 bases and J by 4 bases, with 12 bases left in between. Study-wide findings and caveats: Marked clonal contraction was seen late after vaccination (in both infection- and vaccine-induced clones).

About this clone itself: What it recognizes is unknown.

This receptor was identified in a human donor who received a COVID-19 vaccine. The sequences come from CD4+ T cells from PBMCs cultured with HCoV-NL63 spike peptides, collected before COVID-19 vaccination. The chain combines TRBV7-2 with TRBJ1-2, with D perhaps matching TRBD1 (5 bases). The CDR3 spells CASSLAVRGTYGYTF. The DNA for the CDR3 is TGTGCCAGCAGCTTAGCGGTGAGGGGTACCTATGGCTACACCTTC.